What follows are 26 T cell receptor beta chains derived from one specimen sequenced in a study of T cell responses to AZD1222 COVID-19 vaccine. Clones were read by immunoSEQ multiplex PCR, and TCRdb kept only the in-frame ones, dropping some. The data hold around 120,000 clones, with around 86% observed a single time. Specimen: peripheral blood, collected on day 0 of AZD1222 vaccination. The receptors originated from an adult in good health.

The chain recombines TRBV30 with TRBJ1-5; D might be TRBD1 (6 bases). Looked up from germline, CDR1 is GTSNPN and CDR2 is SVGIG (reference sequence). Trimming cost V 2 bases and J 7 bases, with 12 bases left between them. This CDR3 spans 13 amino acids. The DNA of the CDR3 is TGTGCCTGGAGTACCAGGGGCGAACAGCCCCAGCATTTT. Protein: CAWSTRGEQPQHF. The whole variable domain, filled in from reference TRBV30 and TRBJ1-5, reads SQTIHQWPATLVQPVGSPLSLECTVEGTSNPNLYWYRQAAGRGLQLLFYSVGIGQISSEVPQNLSASRPQDRQFILSSKKLLLSDSGFYLCAWSTRGEQPQHFGDGTRLSIL.

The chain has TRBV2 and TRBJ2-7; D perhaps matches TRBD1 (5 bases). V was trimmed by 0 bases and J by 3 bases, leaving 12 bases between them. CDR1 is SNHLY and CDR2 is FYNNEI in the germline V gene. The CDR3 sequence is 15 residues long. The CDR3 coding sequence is TGTGCCAGCAGTGAAGCGCCAGGGTCAGTCTACGAGCAGTACTTC. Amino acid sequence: CASSEAPGSVYEQYF.

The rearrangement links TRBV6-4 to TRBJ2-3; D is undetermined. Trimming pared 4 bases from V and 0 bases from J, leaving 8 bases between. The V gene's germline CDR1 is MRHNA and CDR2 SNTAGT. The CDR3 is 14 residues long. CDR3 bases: TGTGCCAGCAGTGTAAAATCTAGCACAGATACGCAGTATTTT. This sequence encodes CASSVKSSTDTQYF.

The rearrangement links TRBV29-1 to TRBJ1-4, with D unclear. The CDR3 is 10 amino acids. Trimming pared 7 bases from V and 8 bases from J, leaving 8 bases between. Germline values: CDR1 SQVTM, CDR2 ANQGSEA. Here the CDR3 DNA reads TGCAGCGCCCTAAGGGAAAAACTGTTTTTT. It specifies CSALREKLFF.

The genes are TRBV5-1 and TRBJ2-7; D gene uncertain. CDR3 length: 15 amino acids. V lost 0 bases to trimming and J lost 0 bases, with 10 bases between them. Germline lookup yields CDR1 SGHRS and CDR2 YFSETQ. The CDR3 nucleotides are TGCGCCAGCAGCTTGGCGGTGGGCATCTCCTACGAGCAGTACTTC. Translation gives CASSLAVGISYEQYF.

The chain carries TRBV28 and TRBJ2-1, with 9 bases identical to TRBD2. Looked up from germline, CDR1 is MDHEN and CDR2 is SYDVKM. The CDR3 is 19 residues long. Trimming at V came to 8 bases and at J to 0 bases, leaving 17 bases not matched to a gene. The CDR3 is CASRPIPLAGPSSYNEQFF. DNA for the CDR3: TGTGCCAGCCGCCCCATCCCGCTAGCGGGGCCCAGCTCCTACAATGAGCAGTTCTTC.

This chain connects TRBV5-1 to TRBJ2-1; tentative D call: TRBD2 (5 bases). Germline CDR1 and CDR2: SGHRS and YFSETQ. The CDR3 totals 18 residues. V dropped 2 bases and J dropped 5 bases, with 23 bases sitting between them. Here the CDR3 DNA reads TGCGCCAGCAGCTTAAGCCCCCGGGGTAGCGCAGTGGACAATGAGCAGTTCTTC. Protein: CASSLSPRGSAVDNEQFF. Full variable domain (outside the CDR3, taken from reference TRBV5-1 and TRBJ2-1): KAGVTQTPRYLIKTRGQQVTLSCSPISGHRSVSWYQQTPGQGLQFLFEYFSETQRNKGNFPGRFSGRQFSNSRSEMNVSTLELGDSALYLCASSLSPRGSAVDNEQFFGPGTRLTVL.

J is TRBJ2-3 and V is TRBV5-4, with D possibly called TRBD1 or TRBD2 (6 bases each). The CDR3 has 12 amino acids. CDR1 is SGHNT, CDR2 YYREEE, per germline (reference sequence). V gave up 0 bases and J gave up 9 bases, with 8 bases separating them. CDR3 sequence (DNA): TGTGCCAGCAGCTTGGTGGGGGGCACGCAGTATTTT. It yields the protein CASSLVGGTQYF.

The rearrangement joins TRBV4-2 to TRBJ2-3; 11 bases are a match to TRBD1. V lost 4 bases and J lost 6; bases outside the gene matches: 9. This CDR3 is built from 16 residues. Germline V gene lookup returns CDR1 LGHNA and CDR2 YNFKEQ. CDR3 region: CASSPPGTGGSDTQYF. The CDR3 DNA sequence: TGTGCCAGCAGCCCCCCGGGGACAGGGGGGTCGGATACGCAGTATTTT.

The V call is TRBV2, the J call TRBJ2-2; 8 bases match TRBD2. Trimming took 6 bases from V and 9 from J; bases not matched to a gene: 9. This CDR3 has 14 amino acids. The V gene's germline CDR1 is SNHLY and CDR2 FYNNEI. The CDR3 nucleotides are TGTGCCAGCAGCCCGCGGGGGGAGAGTTGGGAGCTGTTTTTT. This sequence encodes CASSPRGESWELFF.

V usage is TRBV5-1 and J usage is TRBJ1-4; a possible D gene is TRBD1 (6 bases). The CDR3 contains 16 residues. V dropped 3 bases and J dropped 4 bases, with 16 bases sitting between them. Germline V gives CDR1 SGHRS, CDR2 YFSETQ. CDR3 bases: TGCGCCAGCAGCTGGCAGGGGTCGGTGAATAATGAAAAACTGTTTTTT. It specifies CASSWQGSVNNEKLFF.

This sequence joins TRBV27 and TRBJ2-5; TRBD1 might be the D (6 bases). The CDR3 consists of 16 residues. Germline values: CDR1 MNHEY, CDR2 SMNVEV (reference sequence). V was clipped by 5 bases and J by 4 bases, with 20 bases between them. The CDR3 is CASSIRAGVGRETQYF. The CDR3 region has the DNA TGTGCCAGCAGTATACGTGCAGGGGTGGGGAGAGAGACCCAGTACTTC.

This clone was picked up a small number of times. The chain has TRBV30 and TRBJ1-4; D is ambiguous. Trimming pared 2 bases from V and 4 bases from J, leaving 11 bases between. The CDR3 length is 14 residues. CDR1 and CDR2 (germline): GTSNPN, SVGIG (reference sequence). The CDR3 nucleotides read TGTGCCTGGAGTCAGAGTCGTGTTAATGAAAAACTGTTTTTT. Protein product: CAWSQSRVNEKLFF.

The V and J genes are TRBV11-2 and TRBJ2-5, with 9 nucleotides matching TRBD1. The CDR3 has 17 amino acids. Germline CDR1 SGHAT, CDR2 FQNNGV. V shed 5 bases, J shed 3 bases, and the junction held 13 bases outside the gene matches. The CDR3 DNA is TGTGCCAGCAGCCTGACGCCACAGGGGGCGCTGGAAGAGACCCAGTACTTC. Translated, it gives CASSLTPQGALEETQYF.

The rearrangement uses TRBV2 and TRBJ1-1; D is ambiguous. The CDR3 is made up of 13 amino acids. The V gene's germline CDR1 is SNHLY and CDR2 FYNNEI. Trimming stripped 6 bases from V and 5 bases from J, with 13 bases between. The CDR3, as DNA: TGTGCCAGCAGGGCCCTTGAGAGGACTGAAGCTTTCTTT. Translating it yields CASRALERTEAFF.

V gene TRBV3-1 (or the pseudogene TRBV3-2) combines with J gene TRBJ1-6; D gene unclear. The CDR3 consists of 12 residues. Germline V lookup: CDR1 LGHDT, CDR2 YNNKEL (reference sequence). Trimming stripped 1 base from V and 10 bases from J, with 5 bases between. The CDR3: CASSQAQSPLHF. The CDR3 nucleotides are TGTGCCAGCAGCCAAGCTCAATCACCCCTCCACTTT.

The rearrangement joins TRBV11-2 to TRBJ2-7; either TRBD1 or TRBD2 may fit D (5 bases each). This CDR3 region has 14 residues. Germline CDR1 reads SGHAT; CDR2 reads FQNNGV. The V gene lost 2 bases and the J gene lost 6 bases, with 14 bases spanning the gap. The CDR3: CASSLPGTPREQYF. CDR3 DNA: TGTGCCAGCAGCTTACCAGGGACGCCTCGCGAGCAGTACTTC. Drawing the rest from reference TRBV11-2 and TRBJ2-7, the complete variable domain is EAGVAQSPRYKIIEKRQSVAFWCNPISGHATLYWYQQILGQGPKLLIQFQNNGVVDDSQLPKDRFSAERLKGVDSTLKIQPAKLEDSAVYLCASSLPGTPREQYFGPGTRLTVT.

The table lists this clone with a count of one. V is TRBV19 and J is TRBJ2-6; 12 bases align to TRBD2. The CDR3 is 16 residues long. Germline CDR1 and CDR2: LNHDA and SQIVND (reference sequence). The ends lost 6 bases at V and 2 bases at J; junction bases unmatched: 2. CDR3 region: CASRSSGGAGANVLTF. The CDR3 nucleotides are TGTGCCAGTAGGTCTAGCGGGGGGGCTGGGGCCAACGTCCTGACTTTC.

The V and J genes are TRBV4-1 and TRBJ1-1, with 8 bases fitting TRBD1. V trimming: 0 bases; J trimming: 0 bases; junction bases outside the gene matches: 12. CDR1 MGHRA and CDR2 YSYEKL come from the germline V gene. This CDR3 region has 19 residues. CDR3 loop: CASSQDRGRAGGLNTEAFF. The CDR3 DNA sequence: TGCGCCAGCAGCCAAGATCGAGGTAGGGCAGGGGGCCTGAACACTGAAGCTTTCTTT.

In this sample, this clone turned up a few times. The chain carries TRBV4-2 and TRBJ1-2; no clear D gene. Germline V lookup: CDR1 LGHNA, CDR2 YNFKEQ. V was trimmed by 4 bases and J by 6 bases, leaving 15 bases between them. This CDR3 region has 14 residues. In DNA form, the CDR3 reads TGTGCCAGCAGCCCTCGACGAAATGCAGATGGCTACACCTTC. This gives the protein CASSPRRNADGYTF.

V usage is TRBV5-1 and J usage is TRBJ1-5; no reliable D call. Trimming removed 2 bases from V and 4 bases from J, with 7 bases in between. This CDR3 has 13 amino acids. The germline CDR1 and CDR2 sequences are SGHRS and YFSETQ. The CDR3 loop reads CASSFGENQPQHF. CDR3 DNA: TGCGCCAGCAGCTTCGGGGAGAATCAGCCCCAGCATTTT.

This chain's CDR3 is CASSLFGTRGYTF. The DNA for the CDR3 is TGCGCCAGCAGCTTGTTTGGGACACGCGGCTACACCTTC. The chain joins TRBV5-1 to TRBJ1-2; tentative D call: TRBD1 (6 bases). The germline CDR1 and CDR2 sequences are SGHRS and YFSETQ. V was shortened by 1 base and J by 8 bases, with 12 bases between the two germline ends. This CDR3 region has 13 residues.

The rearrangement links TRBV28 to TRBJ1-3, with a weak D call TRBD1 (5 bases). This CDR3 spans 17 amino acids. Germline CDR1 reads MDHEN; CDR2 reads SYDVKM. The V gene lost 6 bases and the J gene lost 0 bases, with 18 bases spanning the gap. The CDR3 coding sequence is TGTGCCAGCAGGGCCCCCGGGACGGTGAGCTCTGGAAACACCATATATTTT. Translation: CASRAPGTVSSGNTIYF.

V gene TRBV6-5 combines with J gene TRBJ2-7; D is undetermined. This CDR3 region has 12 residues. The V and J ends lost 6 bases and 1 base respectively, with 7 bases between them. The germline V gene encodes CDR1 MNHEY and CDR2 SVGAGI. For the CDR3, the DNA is TGTGCCAGCAGCGCCGGGTCCTACGAGCAGTACTTC. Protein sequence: CASSAGSYEQYF.

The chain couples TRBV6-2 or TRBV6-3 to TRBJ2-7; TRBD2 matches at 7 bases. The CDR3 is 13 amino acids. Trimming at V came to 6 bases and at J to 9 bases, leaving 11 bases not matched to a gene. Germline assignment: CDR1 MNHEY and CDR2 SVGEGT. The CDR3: CASSSPGRDAQYF. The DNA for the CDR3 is TGTGCCAGCAGCTCCCCGGGGAGGGACGCGCAGTACTTC.

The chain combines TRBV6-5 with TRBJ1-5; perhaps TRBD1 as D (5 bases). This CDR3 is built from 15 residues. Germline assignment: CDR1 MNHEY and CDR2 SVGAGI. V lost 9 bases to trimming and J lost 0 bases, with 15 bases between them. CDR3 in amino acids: CASENGHFSNQPQHF. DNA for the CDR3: TGTGCCAGTGAAAACGGACACTTTAGCAATCAGCCCCAGCATTTT.